Below, one T cell receptor (beta chain) is given with its context. Antigen: not known. These data originate in a study of shared clonotypes between healthy human individuals. Study-level points and caveats: Among donors, sharing of clonotypes was expected to be affected by sequencing depth. Blood alone was sampled, and tissue repertoires likely differ. Non-shared clonotypes displayed generation probabilities falling below those of clonotypes present in all four donors.

CD8 cells classed as naive were CD45RO-negative and positively selected for CCR7, excluding terminally differentiated effector memory CD45RA+ cells. Measured with immunoSEQ multiplex PCR; TCRdb has only the in-frame clones, and not every one. The sample lists about 820,000 clones, 80% to 95% occurring once. The CDR3 is made up of 17 amino acids. The germline V gene has CDR1 SGHTA and CDR2 FQGNSA. J gave up 5 bases and V 3 bases, and 8 bases lay outside the gene matches. This chain connects TRBV7-2 to TRBJ2-1; the match to TRBD2 covers 12 bases. Input material: naive CD8+ T cells sorted from blood. The sequence came from a man aged 25-45 years in good health. The DNA for the CDR3 is TGTGCCAGCAGCTTTCCGACTAGCGGGAGTCCTGACAATGAGCAGTTCTTC. Translating gives CASSFPTSGSPDNEQFF.